This is a list of T cell receptor beta chains from one sample in a study of regulatory T cells in long-lasting Graves disease. TCRdb itself ran the multiplex PCR reads through MiXCR, one entry per CDR3 protein. The sample yields some 330,000 distinct CDR3 sequences, roughly 23% seen once. Sequencing was performed on peripheral blood mononuclear cells (PBMCs), taken when the disease was refractory, from a patient treated with antithyroid drugs. These receptor sequences come from a middle-aged woman with Graves disease. CDR3s include the opening cysteine and the closing phenylalanine or tryptophan. A D gene is named only where the DNA matches it firmly. Where a row states a size, it is once, few, many or the class of an expanded clone; other rows omit it.

many	TRBD1	TRBV27	TRBJ2-5	CASSSRTGSYQETQYF	TGTGCCAGCAGTTCCCGGACAGGGTCGTACCAAGAGACCCAGTACTTC
few	TRBD1	TRBV27	TRBJ1-5	CASSPRTGFQPQHF	TGTGCCAGCAGTCCTCGGACAGGGTTTCAGCCCCAGCATTTT
many	NA	TRBV7-2	TRBJ1-5	CASSLRPYSNQPQHF	TGTGCCAGCAGCTTACGGCCATATAGCAATCAGCCCCAGCATTTT
NA	TRBD1	TRBV28	TRBJ2-7	CASIRQGRNEQYF	TGTGCCAGCATAAGACAGGGCAGGAACGAGCAGTACTTC
NA	TRBD1	TRBV12-5	TRBJ2-2	CASGLLTGGAAGELFF	TGTGCTAGTGGTTTGCTAACAGGGGGCGCCGCCGGGGAGCTGTTTTTT
NA	NA	TRBV2	TRBJ2-1	CASSVQEGSEQFF	TGTGCCAGCAGTGTTCAGGAGGGGAGCGAGCAGTTCTTC
NA	NA	TRBV7-9	TRBJ1-1	CASSLLRFLNTEAFF	TGTGCCAGCAGCTTACTTCGGTTTTTGAACACTGAAGCTTTCTTT
many	NA	TRBV12-3/TRBV12-4	TRBJ1-5	CASSLSVQTEQHF	TGTGCCAGCAGTTTATCTGTCCAAACTGAGCAGCATTTT
many	TRBD1	TRBV11-2	TRBJ1-4	CASSLAGTANEKLFF	TGTGCCAGCAGCTTAGCGGGGACAGCGAATGAAAAACTGTTTTTT
NA	NA	TRBV6-6	TRBJ2-7	CASSYSSAAYEQYF	TGTGCCAGCAGTTACTCGTCAGCAGCCTACGAGCAGTACTTC
NA	NA	TRBV11-3	TRBJ2-2	CASSVVQTGELFF	TGTGCCAGCAGCGTAGTACAGACCGGGGAGCTGTTTTTT
many	TRBD2	TRBV28	TRBJ2-4	CASSLAGNLAKNIQYF	TGTGCCAGCAGTCTAGCGGGGAACTTAGCCAAAAACATTCAGTACTTC
many	NA	TRBV28	TRBJ1-1	CASKEGMIAFF	TGTGCCAGCAAGGAGGGGATGATAGCTTTCTTT
NA	NA	TRBV20-1	TRBJ1-5	CSAPLKGGIDNQPQHF	TGCAGTGCCCCACTAAAGGGAGGAATTGACAATCAGCCCCAGCATTTT
many	NA	TRBV2	TRBJ2-7	CASPGEQSPITF	TGTGCCAGCCCCGGGGAACAGTCCCCCATAACTTTC
many	NA	TRBV3-1	TRBJ2-6	CASSQSGANVLTF	TGTGCCAGCAGCCAGTCTGGGGCCAACGTCCTGACTTTC
NA	TRBD1	TRBV29-1	TRBJ1-4	CSVAGTGGEKLFF	TGCAGCGTTGCCGGGACAGGGGGAGAAAAACTGTTTTTT
few	NA	TRBV9	TRBJ2-7	CASSVDTGYYEQYF	TGTGCCAGCAGCGTAGACACAGGGTACTACGAGCAGTACTTC
NA	NA	TRBV12-3/TRBV12-4	TRBJ2-5	CASTQAAGTQETQYF	TGTGCCAGCACCCAGGCCGCGGGAACCCAAGAGACCCAGTACTTC
many	TRBD2	TRBV2	TRBJ2-4	CASSEGASGPQGIQYF	TGTGCCAGCAGTGAAGGGGCTAGCGGGCCCCAAGGCATTCAGTACTTC
few	TRBD2	TRBV3-1	TRBJ2-5	CASSHLAGDLETQYF	TGTGCCAGCAGCCATCTGGCGGGGGATCTAGAGACCCAGTACTTC
many	NA	TRBV6-1	TRBJ2-5	CASSRQRETQYF	TGTGCCAGCAGTAGACAGCGGGAGACCCAGTACTTC
NA	NA	TRBV12-3/TRBV12-4	TRBJ2-3	CASRNQGLQTDTQYF	TGTGCCAGCAGGAACCAAGGGCTACAGACAGATACGCAGTATTTT
NA	TRBD1	TRBV6-2/TRBV6-3	TRBJ2-3	CASSYSMFGTGIHTQYF	TGTGCCAGCAGTTACTCGATGTTTGGGACAGGAATACATACGCAGTATTTT
NA	TRBD2	TRBV20-1	TRBJ2-7	CSAQGLAIYEQYF	TGCAGTGCCCAGGGACTAGCTATCTACGAGCAGTACTTC
many	TRBD1	TRBV28	TRBJ2-5	CASSLGQGVTQYF	TGTGCCAGCAGTTTAGGACAGGGGGTGACCCAGTACTTC
NA	TRBD2	TRBV3-1	TRBJ2-4	CASSQGTVAGRDPGIIQYF	TGTGCCAGCAGCCAAGGTACCGTAGCGGGACGCGATCCTGGTATCATTCAGTACTTC
many	TRBD1	TRBV2	TRBJ2-5	CASNGQGGEETQYF	TGTGCCAGCAATGGACAGGGCGGGGAAGAGACCCAGTACTTC
many	NA	TRBV28	TRBJ2-7	CASREGGGIEQYF	TGTGCCAGCAGAGAAGGGGGAGGTATTGAGCAGTACTTC
many	TRBD1	TRBV15	TRBJ1-1	CATSMTGYTEAFF	TGTGCCACCAGCATGACAGGGTACACTGAAGCTTTCTTT
many	TRBD1	TRBV28	TRBJ2-2	CATKGQGHTGELFF	TGTGCCACAAAGGGACAGGGTCACACCGGGGAGCTGTTTTTT
many	TRBD2	TRBV2	TRBJ2-5	CASSEMQGTTIQETQYF	TGTGCCAGCAGTGAAATGCAAGGGACTACAATTCAAGAGACCCAGTACTTC
many	NA	TRBV2	TRBJ2-7	CASSLSRLGEQYF	TGTGCCAGCAGTTTATCCCGACTCGGCGAGCAGTACTTC
many	TRBD1	TRBV9	TRBJ2-5	CASSGTGTGGETQYF	TGTGCCAGCAGCGGGACCGGGACAGGAGGGGAGACCCAGTACTTC
many	NA	TRBV28	TRBJ1-5	CASSFVRGNQPQHF	TGTGCCAGCAGTTTCGTCCGGGGCAATCAGCCCCAGCATTTT
NA	TRBD1	TRBV7-9	TRBJ2-2	CASSHTRGTGSTGELFF	TGTGCCAGCAGCCACACGAGGGGGACAGGCTCCACCGGGGAGCTGTTTTTT